This T cell receptor (beta chain) was obtained from a study of cytomegalovirus exposure and HLA in healthy donors. General study findings and limits: Accounts indicate the classifier identified cytomegalovirus status with strong specificity and sensitivity. Indistinguishable V segments, including TRBV6-2 and TRBV6-3, were excluded.

PCR used 60 Vbeta primers and 13 Jbeta primers. Measured with immunoSEQ multiplex PCR; TCRdb has only the in-frame clones, and not every one. This table lists 110,000 to 150,000 clones. Trimming cost V 0 bases and J 6 bases, with 10 bases left between them. CDR1 SGDLS and CDR2 YYNGEE come from the germline V gene. The CDR3 loop spans 14 amino acids. Remarks on this clone: Its antigen is as yet unknown.

Donors had nominal health at sampling but likely had unrecorded immune exposures. The source of this sequence is a man aged 40-49 years in good health and CMV-seronegative. Sequences were obtained from PBMCs. V and J are TRBV9 and TRBJ1-5; D is ambiguous. DNA for the CDR3: TGTGCCAGCAGCGTAGGGGTCTCGGGTCAGCCCCAGCATTTT. Protein product: CASSVGVSGQPQHF.